The 15 T cell receptor beta chains below were found in one sample sequenced in a study of blood T cell repertoires in COVID-19. Sequencing was performed with immunoSEQ multiplex PCR; in TCRdb, only in-frame clones are kept and a portion is missing. The sample consists of around 45,000 clones, approximately 86% of them appearing once. The sample comprised peripheral blood. The source of these receptors is a man between 60 and 75 years old with active or convalescent COVID-19.

The J gene is TRBJ2-3, the V gene TRBV18; tentatively, D is TRBD2 (5 bases). The CDR3 runs to 14 residues. The germline V gene encodes CDR1 KGHSH and CDR2 LQKENI. Trimming removed 3 bases at V and 6 bases at J, with 13 bases between. CDR3 residues: CASSPQDWPDTQYF. The CDR3, as DNA: TGTGCCAGCTCACCGCAGGACTGGCCCGATACGCAGTATTTT.

The rearrangement uses TRBV5-1 and TRBJ2-1, with 13 bases fitting TRBD2. This CDR3 is built from 15 residues. Germline CDR1 SGHRS, CDR2 YFSETQ. V lost 3 bases, J lost 9 bases, and 6 bases stayed unmatched. DNA of the CDR3: TGCGCCAGCAGCTGGACGACTAGCGGGGGGCCTGAGCAGTTCTTC. Protein sequence: CASSWTTSGGPEQFF.

The rearrangement links TRBV28 to TRBJ1-4, with 7 bases fitting TRBD1. This CDR3 has 16 residues. V was clipped by 4 bases and J by 0 bases; unmatched bases: 5. CDR1 MDHEN and CDR2 SYDVKM come from the germline V gene. CDR3 region: CASSSTGKATNEKLFF. Here the CDR3 DNA reads TGTGCCAGCAGTTCGACAGGGAAGGCAACTAATGAAAAACTGTTTTTT.

The chain has TRBV20-1 and TRBJ2-3, with TRBD2 identical over 9 bases. CDR1 is DFQATT, CDR2 SNEGSKA, per germline (reference sequence). The trim removed 3 bases at V and 8 bases at J, leaving 15 bases unmatched. This CDR3 is 16 amino acids long. The CDR3 nucleotides read TGCAGTGCTAGTTTCCCAGCGGGGGGCCCACTTGGTACGCAGTATTTT. Its protein product is CSASFPAGGPLGTQYF.

This chain uses TRBV5-1 with TRBJ1-5, with D perhaps TRBD1 (6 bases). Germline CDR1 reads SGHRS; CDR2 reads YFSETQ. The CDR3 is 15 residues long. Trimming stripped 4 bases from V and 3 bases from J, with 14 bases between. The chain's CDR3 is CASSMDGQNNQPQHF. CDR3 DNA: TGCGCCAGCAGCATGGATGGACAGAACAATCAGCCCCAGCATTTT. Filled out from reference TRBV5-1 and TRBJ1-5, the complete variable domain reads KAGVTQTPRYLIKTRGQQVTLSCSPISGHRSVSWYQQTPGQGLQFLFEYFSETQRNKGNFPGRFSGRQFSNSRSEMNVSTLELGDSALYLCASSMDGQNNQPQHFGDGTRLSIL.

The chain combines TRBV11-2 with TRBJ2-3, with D possibly TRBD2 on 5 matching bases. V was clipped by 3 bases and J by 1 base, with 8 bases between them. Germline CDR1 reads SGHAT; CDR2 reads FQNNGV. The CDR3 covers 14 residues. In nucleotides, the CDR3 is TGTGCCAGCAGCTTCTCAGCGGGCACAGATACGCAGTATTTT. It yields the protein CASSFSAGTDTQYF.

V usage is TRBV6-2 or TRBV6-3 and J usage is TRBJ2-3; 9 nucleotides line up with TRBD2. Germline assignment: CDR1 MNHEY and CDR2 SVGEGT. This CDR3 comprises 18 residues. V lost 6 bases and J lost 2; bases outside the gene matches: 15. The CDR3 nucleotides read TGTGCCAGCAGCCCCTCCCCTCTCCTAGCGGGGTTCACAGATACGCAGTATTTT. Translating it yields CASSPSPLLAGFTDTQYF.

In DNA form, the CDR3 reads TGTGCCTGGAGTGTACTTAGGGGGCTTGGTAGTGAAGCTTTCTTT. Translated, it gives CAWSVLRGLGSEAFF. The rearrangement joins TRBV30 to TRBJ1-1; 7 nucleotides align to TRBD1. With 0 bases clipped from V and 7 bases from J, the junction kept 11 bases outside the gene matches. The CDR3 contains 15 residues. The germline V gene has CDR1 GTSNPN and CDR2 SVGIG (reference sequence). The full variable domain, with the rest looked up from reference TRBV30 and TRBJ1-1, is SQTIHQWPATLVQPVGSPLSLECTVEGTSNPNLYWYRQAAGRGLQLLFYSVGIGQISSEVPQNLSASRPQDRQFILSSKKLLLSDSGFYLCAWSVLRGLGSEAFFGQGTRLTVV.

This chain connects TRBV5-1 to TRBJ1-6; TRBD1 is a possible D gene (6 bases). Germline V gives CDR1 SGHRS, CDR2 YFSETQ. Deletions cut 3 bases from V and 10 bases from J, with 11 bases between. The CDR3 contains 13 residues. The CDR3 loop is CASSSSGVSPLHF. In nucleotides, the CDR3 is TGCGCCAGCAGCTCCTCAGGGGTATCACCCCTCCACTTT.

A single count supports this clone. The chain links TRBV9 to TRBJ1-1, with D unresolved. V was clipped by 2 bases and J by 3 bases, with 11 bases between them. Germline CDR1 SGDLS, CDR2 YYNGEE. The CDR3 spans 14 residues. The CDR3 loop reads CASSVEQSYTEAFF. In nucleotides, the CDR3 is TGTGCCAGCAGCGTGGAACAGTCCTACACTGAAGCTTTCTTT.

This clone was found a few times. The J gene is TRBJ1-5, the V gene TRBV19; D may be TRBD1 (5 bases). The ends were cut back, 1 base at V and 4 bases at J, with 11 bases in the middle. The CDR3 has 15 amino acids. Looked up from germline, CDR1 is LNHDA and CDR2 is SQIVND (reference sequence). CDR3 protein: CASSIGQGLNQPQHF. The CDR3 region has the DNA TGTGCCAGTAGTATAGGGCAGGGCCTGAATCAGCCCCAGCATTTT.

The J gene is TRBJ1-5, the V gene TRBV13; TRBD1 is a possible D gene (6 bases). V was pared by 5 bases and J by 9 bases, with 14 bases between. The CDR3 spans 13 residues. Germline lookup yields CDR1 PRHDT and CDR2 FYEKMQ (reference sequence). CDR3 in amino acids: CASSVSETGPQHF. As DNA, the CDR3 is TGTGCCAGCAGCGTCTCAGAGACAGGGCCCCAGCATTTT. The complete variable domain, with remaining parts taken from reference TRBV13 and TRBJ1-5, reads AAGVIQSPRHLIKEKRETATLKCYPIPRHDTVYWYQQGPGQDPQFLISFYEKMQSDKGSIPDRFSAQQFSDYHSELNMSSLELGDSALYFCASSVSETGPQHFGDGTRLSIL.

The gene calls are TRBV11-2 and TRBJ2-5, with D perhaps matching TRBD1 (5 bases). This CDR3 comprises 13 residues. V was shortened by 2 bases and J by 7 bases, with 11 bases between the two germline ends. Germline assignment: CDR1 SGHAT and CDR2 FQNNGV. The CDR3 coding sequence is TGTGCCAGCAGCTTAACTATCCAGGGGACCCAGTACTTC. This gives the protein CASSLTIQGTQYF.

The chain is built from TRBV19 and TRBJ1-2, with D tentatively TRBD1 (6 bases). The CDR3 is made up of 13 amino acids. V lost 4 bases and J 2 bases, leaving 8 bases between the germline ends. The germline V gene encodes CDR1 LNHDA and CDR2 SQIVND (reference sequence). CDR3 sequence: CASSTDRNYGYTF. The CDR3 coding sequence is TGTGCCAGTAGTACGGACAGAAACTATGGCTACACCTTC.

This chain connects TRBV15 to TRBJ1-3; D gene ambiguous. The CDR3 loop spans 15 amino acids. V was clipped by 1 base and J by 0 bases, with 7 bases between them. Germline-derived CDR1 and CDR2 are LNHNV and YYDKDF (reference sequence). CDR3 bases: TGTGCCACCAGCAGAGTCTTGAGCTCTGGAAACACCATATATTTT. Protein sequence: CATSRVLSSGNTIYF. Full variable domain (remainder filled in from reference TRBV15 and TRBJ1-3): DAMVIQNPRYQVTQFGKPVTLSCSQTLNHNVMYWYQQKSSQAPKLLFHYYDKDFNNEADTPDNFQSRRPNTSFCFLDIRSPGLGDTAMYLCATSRVLSSGNTIYFGEGSWLTVV.